The next 32 T cell receptor beta chains were all read from a single sample in a study of graft-versus-host responses after intestinal transplantation. The method was immunoSEQ multiplex PCR; TCRdb's version includes in-frame clones alone and lacks a portion of them. The data show about 120,000 clones, around 95% seen once. Their recognized antigens are unknown. The specimen was unstimulated CD8+ T cells sorted from spleen or lymph node cells, collected before intestinal transplant. The source of these receptors is a human donor who received an intestinal transplant.

This clone was seen once. The V gene is TRBV9, the J gene TRBJ1-3; 8 bases are a match to TRBD1. Germline CDR1 is SGDLS and CDR2 is YYNGEE. CDR3 length equals 15 residues. V was pared by 4 bases and J by 4 bases, with 7 bases of the junction left unmatched. CDR3 sequence: CASSMWGQAGNTIYF. CDR3 DNA sequence: TGTGCCAGCAGCATGTGGGGACAGGCGGGAAACACCATATATTTT.

This clone was observed a single time. The V gene is TRBV4-1, the J gene TRBJ1-1; the match to TRBD1 covers 8 bases. CDR1 and CDR2 (germline): MGHRA, YSYEKL. This CDR3 region has 14 residues. J gave up 4 bases and V 6 bases, and 7 bases lay outside the gene matches. The CDR3 nucleotides are TGCGCCAGCAGTTTGACAGGGGAGCCCACTGAAGCTTTCTTT. Translation gives CASSLTGEPTEAFF.

The chain recombines TRBV27 with TRBJ1-5; D not certain. V was pared by 4 bases and J by 1 base, with 11 bases between. From germline, CDR1 is MNHEY and CDR2 SMNVEV (reference sequence). The CDR3 is 15 amino acids. The CDR3 DNA reads TGTGCCAGCAGTTCGTCAAGGAGCAGCAATCAGCCCCAGCATTTT. It yields the protein CASSSSRSSNQPQHF.

The chain employs TRBV2 and TRBJ2-1; D ambiguous. Germline CDR1 SNHLY, CDR2 FYNNEI. The CDR3 length is 12 residues. V lost 10 bases and J 2 bases, leaving 9 bases between the germline ends. The CDR3, as DNA: TGTGCCACCACGGGCGCCTACAATGAGCAGTTCTTC. It is translated as CATTGAYNEQFF.

This clone is a singleton in its sample. Here the CDR3 reads CASSDRLGFQDTQYF. CDR3 nucleotides: TGTGCCAGCAGCGACCGACTGGGGTTTCAGGATACGCAGTATTTT. The genes are TRBV7-9 and TRBJ2-3; D remains ambiguous. The length of the CDR3 is 15 residues. Germline V gene data show CDR1 as SEHNR and CDR2 as FQNEAQ (reference sequence). V was trimmed by 5 bases and J by 6 bases, leaving 18 bases between them.

This chain links TRBV4-2 with TRBJ2-7; D possibly corresponds to TRBD2 (6 bases). The length of the CDR3 is 15 residues. V was pared by 4 bases and J by 2 bases, with 15 bases between. CDR1 LGHNA and CDR2 YNFKEQ come from the germline V gene. CDR3 nucleotides: TGTGCCAGCAGCCTAAACCGGGACTTGACCTACGAGCAGTACTTC. Translation: CASSLNRDLTYEQYF.

This rearrangement joins TRBV19 to TRBJ1-5; 8 bases match TRBD1. Trimming took 2 bases from V and 1 from J; bases not matched to a gene: 13. CDR1 and CDR2 from the germline V gene are LNHDA and SQIVND (reference sequence). The CDR3 sequence is 19 residues long. Written as DNA, the CDR3 is TGTGCCAGTAGTATACTCCCTCTGGGGACAGGCGGGAGCAATCAGCCCCAGCATTTT. This gives the protein CASSILPLGTGGSNQPQHF.

The chain recombines TRBV27 with TRBJ2-2; 10 bases line up with TRBD1. In germline, CDR1 is MNHEY, CDR2 SMNVEV (reference sequence). The CDR3 runs 15 residues. J was trimmed by 3 bases and V by 6 bases; bases with no gene match: 4. CDR3 sequence reads: CASRVGQGYTGELFF. The CDR3 region has the DNA TGTGCCAGCAGAGTGGGACAGGGGTACACCGGGGAGCTGTTTTTT.

V usage is TRBV27 and J usage is TRBJ1-2; 10 positions agree with TRBD1. Germline CDR1 and CDR2: MNHEY and SMNVEV (reference sequence). This CDR3 spans 16 amino acids. Trimming at V came to 4 bases and at J to 6 bases, leaving 11 bases not matched to a gene. The chain's CDR3 is CASSSSDRGQGDGYTF. CDR3 sequence (DNA): TGTGCCAGCAGTTCAAGCGACAGGGGGCAAGGGGATGGCTACACCTTC.

The rearrangement links TRBV7-9 to TRBJ2-7; weak D call: TRBD2 (5 bases). Trimming removed 3 bases at V and 6 bases at J, with 9 bases between. Germline CDR1 is SEHNR and CDR2 is FQNEAQ (reference sequence). This CDR3 is built from 12 residues. The CDR3 spells CASSLQGSEQYF. CDR3 nucleotide sequence: TGTGCCAGCAGCTTGCAAGGGAGCGAGCAGTACTTC.

This clone appeared a few times. The genes are TRBV5-6 and TRBJ2-5, with D hard to call. The CDR3 is made up of 16 amino acids. V was pared by 1 base and J by 5 bases, with 18 bases between. Germline V gives CDR1 SGHDT, CDR2 YYEEEE. The CDR3 nucleotides read TGTGCCAGCAGCTTGAGCAAAACCGGGCTAGTGGAGACCCAGTACTTC. It encodes CASSLSKTGLVETQYF.

This sequence joins TRBV27 and TRBJ1-1; D not certain. V was shortened by 2 bases and J by 3 bases, with 7 bases between the two germline ends. The CDR3 is 13 amino acids. Looked up from germline, CDR1 is MNHEY and CDR2 is SMNVEV (reference sequence). CDR3 in DNA: TGTGCCAGCAGTTTAGGGATACACACTGAAGCTTTCTTT. Protein: CASSLGIHTEAFF.

The chain uses TRBV4-1 and TRBJ2-7; the match to TRBD1 covers 9 bases. This CDR3 comprises 15 residues. Per the germline V gene, CDR1 is MGHRA and CDR2 is YSYEKL. J gave up 3 bases and V 10 bases, and 13 bases lay outside the gene matches. CDR3 DNA: TGCGCCACCGCTAGGGGGACAGGGTCCAACTACGAGCAGTACTTC. Translating it yields CATARGTGSNYEQYF.

V usage is TRBV27 and J usage is TRBJ2-7; maybe TRBD1 (6 bases). Per germline, CDR1 MNHEY and CDR2 SMNVEV (reference sequence). The CDR3 has 15 amino acids. Trimming left V 5 bases short and J 0 bases short, with 14 bases between. CDR3 residues: CASSPYRTVSYEQYF. CDR3 bases: TGTGCCAGCAGTCCCTACCGGACAGTCTCCTACGAGCAGTACTTC.

The chain has TRBV7-3 and TRBJ2-1, with 8 bases matching TRBD2. J gave up 4 bases and V 2 bases, and 10 bases lay outside the gene matches. Germline V gene lookup returns CDR1 SGHTA and CDR2 FQGTGA. CDR3 length: 17 residues. CDR3 sequence: CASSLGVWLAGYNEQFF. The DNA for the CDR3 is TGTGCCAGCAGCTTAGGAGTTTGGCTAGCGGGTTACAATGAGCAGTTCTTC.

The V and J genes are TRBV19 and TRBJ2-5, with D uncertain. The germline CDR1 and CDR2 sequences are LNHDA and SQIVND (reference sequence). V was shortened by 3 bases and J by 2 bases, with 19 bases between the two germline ends. The CDR3 contains 17 residues. The CDR3 sequence: CASSMTPLAVRQETQYF. CDR3 bases: TGTGCCAGTAGTATGACCCCGTTGGCAGTCCGACAAGAGACCCAGTACTTC.

This chain uses TRBV5-6 with TRBJ2-4, with D hard to call. Germline CDR1 SGHDT, CDR2 YYEEEE. Deletions cut 3 bases from V and 7 bases from J, with 11 bases between. The CDR3 runs 13 residues. The CDR3 is CASSSGTPNIQYF. As DNA, the CDR3 is TGTGCCAGCAGCTCTGGTACCCCGAACATTCAGTACTTC.

CDR3 sequence: CASSLYPNEKLFF. CDR3 nucleotide sequence: TGTGCCAGCAGTTTATACCCTAATGAAAAACTGTTTTTT. The gene calls are TRBV27 and TRBJ1-4, with D uncertain. From germline, CDR1 is MNHEY and CDR2 SMNVEV (reference sequence). Trimming took off 1 base at V and 3 bases at J, with 3 bases between the two ends. The CDR3 runs to 13 residues.

The V call is TRBV4-3, the J call TRBJ2-7, with 10 bases fitting TRBD1. There are 17 residues in the CDR3. CDR1 is LGHNA and CDR2 is YSLEER in the germline V gene. V lost 3 bases and J lost 2; bases outside the gene matches: 10. DNA of the CDR3: TGCGCCAGCAGCCAGGGATTTTCTGGACAGGGGGCCTACGAGCAGTACTTC. This translates into CASSQGFSGQGAYEQYF.

This chain joins TRBV7-9 and TRBJ2-7; a possible D gene is TRBD1 (6 bases). V shed 8 bases and J shed 1 base, with 12 bases lying between them. CDR3 length equals 13 residues. Looked up from germline, CDR1 is SEHNR and CDR2 is FQNEAQ (reference sequence). CDR3 sequence reads: CASRTGQSYEQYF. The CDR3, as DNA: TGTGCCAGCCGGACGGGACAATCCTACGAGCAGTACTTC.

The rearrangement uses TRBV29-1 and TRBJ2-7, with a possible D match to TRBD2 (6 bases). The ends were cut back, 4 bases at V and 4 bases at J, with 14 bases in the middle. The CDR3 has 13 residues. Germline values: CDR1 SQVTM, CDR2 ANQGSEA. CDR3 in amino acids: CSVVSGSRYEQYF. In DNA form, the CDR3 reads TGCAGCGTTGTGTCCGGGAGTCGGTACGAGCAGTACTTC.

The chain employs TRBV6-1 and TRBJ2-7, with a possible D match to TRBD2 (6 bases). Germline CDR1 is MNHNS and CDR2 is SASEGT. The V end was cut by 6 bases, the J end by 2 bases, with 11 bases between. CDR3 length: 13 residues. The CDR3 bases are TGTGCCAGCAGCCCGGGACTCCCCTACGAGCAGTACTTC. Protein: CASSPGLPYEQYF.

J is TRBJ1-1 and V is TRBV6-5; 8 nucleotides agree with TRBD1. Per germline, CDR1 MNHEY and CDR2 SVGAGI. Germline trimming cut 7 bases from V and 3 bases from J; bases unmatched to any gene: 7. The CDR3 has 14 amino acids. The CDR3 coding sequence is TGTGCCAGCATAGAACAGGGGGACGACACTGAAGCTTTCTTT. Translating gives CASIEQGDDTEAFF.

The chain carries TRBV29-1 and TRBJ2-7; D unresolved. V was cut by 1 base and J by 2 bases, with 12 bases left in between. Germline V gene data show CDR1 as SQVTM and CDR2 as ANQGSEA. The CDR3 is 14 amino acids. The DNA of the CDR3 is TGCAGCGTTGAAGTACGGGCTCCGGCCTACGAGCAGTACTTC. This translates into CSVEVRAPAYEQYF.

In its sample, this clone was seen once. The chain uses TRBV2 and TRBJ2-7; D possibly corresponds to TRBD2 (6 bases). Per germline, CDR1 SNHLY and CDR2 FYNNEI. V was pared by 3 bases and J by 2 bases, with 14 bases between. This CDR3 comprises 15 residues. CDR3 sequence: CASSETSGLTYEQYF. As DNA, the CDR3 is TGTGCCAGCAGTGAGACGAGCGGGCTGACCTACGAGCAGTACTTC.

The CDR3 sequence: CSVDTGYRYGYTF. In DNA, the CDR3 is TGCAGCGTTGATACGGGGTATCGCTATGGCTACACCTTC. The chain carries TRBV29-1 and TRBJ1-2; no clear D. V lost 3 bases and J lost 4, with 12 bases in between. The CDR3 is 13 amino acids. Germline V gene lookup returns CDR1 SQVTM and CDR2 ANQGSEA.

The rearrangement links TRBV11-2 to TRBJ2-3, with D perhaps given as TRBD1 or TRBD2 (5 bases each). V was clipped by 5 bases and J by 3 bases, with 15 bases between them. Germline CDR1 and CDR2: SGHAT and FQNNGV. There are 15 residues in the CDR3. DNA for the CDR3: TGTGCCAGCAGCCCTACTGTAGGGACGACAGATACGCAGTATTTT. This sequence encodes CASSPTVGTTDTQYF.

V is TRBV13 and J is TRBJ2-1; 16 bases map to TRBD2. This CDR3 spans 16 amino acids. Germline V lookup: CDR1 PRHDT, CDR2 FYEKMQ (reference sequence). Unmatched junction bases numbered 2, after V lost 3 bases and J lost 6 bases. CDR3 sequence: CASSFGTSGRGNEQFF. CDR3 bases: TGTGCCAGCAGCTTCGGGACTAGCGGGAGGGGCAATGAGCAGTTCTTC.

V gene TRBV28 combines with J gene TRBJ2-5; perhaps TRBD2 as D (5 bases). The CDR3 consists of 16 residues. V was pared by 2 bases and J by 1 base, with 14 bases between. Germline assignment: CDR1 MDHEN and CDR2 SYDVKM. The CDR3 region is CASSLGILEAQETQYF. The DNA of the CDR3 is TGTGCCAGCAGTTTAGGCATACTAGAGGCCCAAGAGACCCAGTACTTC.

This clone was recorded once. The chain uses TRBV10-1 and TRBJ1-1; unclear D gene. The CDR3 runs 14 residues. Germline assignment: CDR1 WNHNN and CDR2 SYGVQD (reference sequence). V lost 0 bases to trimming and J lost 4 bases, with 9 bases between them. As DNA, the CDR3 is TGCGCCAGCAGTGAGTCGGCTCAAGCCACTGAAGCTTTCTTT. This codes for CASSESAQATEAFF.

The chain couples TRBV19 to TRBJ2-7; TRBD1 matches 9 bases. CDR3 length: 15 amino acids. The ends lost 5 bases at V and 4 bases at J; junction bases unmatched: 9. Germline CDR1 is LNHDA and CDR2 is SQIVND (reference sequence). The CDR3 DNA reads as TGTGCCAGTAGTTATACAGGGGGCTCCGGATACGAGCAGTACTTC. Amino acid sequence: CASSYTGGSGYEQYF. The variable domain in full, with the rest retrieved from reference TRBV19 and TRBJ2-7, is DGGITQSPKYLFRKEGQNVTLSCEQNLNHDAMYWYRQDPGQGLRLIYYSQIVNDFQKGDIAEGYSVSREKKESFPLTVTSAQKNPTAFYLCASSYTGGSGYEQYFGPGTRLTVT.

The chain joins TRBV27 to TRBJ1-1; TRBD1 aligns across 9 bases. The CDR3 has 13 residues. Germline CDR1 and CDR2: MNHEY and SMNVEV (reference sequence). Losses at the gene ends were 8 bases for V and 3 bases for J; bases not matched to a gene: 4. CDR3 amino acids: CASGDRADTEAFF. CDR3 DNA sequence: TGTGCCAGCGGGGACAGGGCTGACACTGAAGCTTTCTTT.